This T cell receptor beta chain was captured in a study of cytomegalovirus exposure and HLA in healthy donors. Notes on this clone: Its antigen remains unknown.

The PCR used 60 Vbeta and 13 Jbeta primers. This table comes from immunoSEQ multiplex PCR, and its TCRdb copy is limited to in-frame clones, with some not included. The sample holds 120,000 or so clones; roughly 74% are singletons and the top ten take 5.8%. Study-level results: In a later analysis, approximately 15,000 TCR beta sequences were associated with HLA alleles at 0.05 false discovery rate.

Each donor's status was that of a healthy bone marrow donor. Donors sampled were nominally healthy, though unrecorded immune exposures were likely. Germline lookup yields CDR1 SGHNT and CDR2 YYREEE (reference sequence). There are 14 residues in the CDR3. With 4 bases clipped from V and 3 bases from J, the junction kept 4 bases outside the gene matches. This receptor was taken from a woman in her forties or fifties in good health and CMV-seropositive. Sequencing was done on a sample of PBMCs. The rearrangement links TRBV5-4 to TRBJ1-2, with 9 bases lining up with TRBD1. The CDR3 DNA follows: TGTGCCAGCAGCCCCCGGGACAGGGACTATGGCTACACCTTC. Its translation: CASSPRDRDYGYTF.